The 23 T cell receptor beta chains presented below share a single source sample, sequenced in a study of OX40 agonist ivuxolimab in advanced cancers. Sequencing used immunoSEQ multiplex PCR; TCRdb keeps in-frame clones, though not all of them. This sample has 95,000 to 150,000 clones, with approximately 90% found just once. Sequencing used CD4+ or CD8+ T cells sorted from blood, obtained in a trial of the OX40 agonist ivuxolimab. The receptors derive from an adult with an advanced solid tumor such as melanoma, head and neck, liver or kidney cancer.

V is TRBV28 and J is TRBJ2-5; a weak D match, TRBD2 (6 bases). Deletions cut 5 bases from V and 3 bases from J, with 13 bases between. The germline CDR1 and CDR2 sequences are MDHEN and SYDVKM. The CDR3 contains 14 residues. CDR3: CASSGGGAKETQYF. The CDR3 nucleotides are TGTGCCAGCAGTGGAGGAGGGGCTAAAGAGACCCAGTACTTC. Drawing the rest from reference TRBV28 and TRBJ2-5, the complete variable domain is DVKVTQSSRYLVKRTGEKVFLECVQDMDHENMFWYRQDPGLGLRLIYFSYDVKMKEKGDIPEGYSVSREKKERFSLILESASTNQTSMYLCASSGGGAKETQYFGPGTRLLVL.

The chain joins TRBV28 to TRBJ2-4; D is undetermined. Trimming shortened V by 7 bases and J by 2 bases, and 12 bases separated the two germline ends. CDR1 and CDR2 from the germline V gene are MDHEN and SYDVKM. This CDR3 spans 14 amino acids. The CDR3 region is CASNTQDPKNIQYF. The CDR3, as DNA: TGTGCCAGCAACACCCAGGATCCCAAAAACATTCAGTACTTC.

The chain uses TRBV7-9 and TRBJ1-1; D call uncertain. V was cut by 8 bases and J by 3 bases, with 16 bases left in between. Germline V lookup: CDR1 SEHNR, CDR2 FQNEAQ (reference sequence). The CDR3 is 14 amino acids. The CDR3 spells CASGDRGQDTEAFF. The CDR3, as DNA: TGTGCCAGCGGGGATCGGGGTCAGGACACTGAAGCTTTCTTT.

This chain links TRBV9 with TRBJ2-7; TRBD1 aligns across 8 bases. The CDR3 loop spans 15 amino acids. Trimming took 0 bases from V and 3 from J; bases not matched to a gene: 5. Per germline, CDR1 SGDLS and CDR2 YYNGEE. CDR3 region: CASSVDSGGIYEQYF. In DNA, the CDR3 is TGTGCCAGCAGCGTAGATTCAGGGGGCATCTACGAGCAGTACTTC.

This chain's CDR3 is CASSQGLAGGEQFF. CDR3 sequence (DNA): TGTGCCAGTAGTCAGGGACTAGCGGGCGGTGAGCAGTTCTTC. The chain links TRBV19 to TRBJ2-1, with 12 bases matching TRBD2. CDR1 is LNHDA and CDR2 is SQIVND in the germline V gene (reference sequence). Trimming at V came to 5 bases and at J to 9 bases, leaving 5 bases not matched to a gene. The CDR3 loop spans 14 amino acids.

This sequence joins TRBV10-3 and TRBJ2-1; 10 bases are a match to TRBD1. The V segment lost 8 bases and the J segment 4 bases; nucleotides outside the gene matches: 8. The CDR3 totals 15 residues. Germline CDR1 is ENHRY and CDR2 is SYGVKD. CDR3 sequence (DNA): TGTGCCATCCGTAACCGGGACAGGGGATACAATGAGCAGTTCTTC. Translation gives CAIRNRDRGYNEQFF.

The chain carries TRBV28 and TRBJ2-7, with D uncertain. Trimming shortened V by 2 bases and J by 10 bases, and 12 bases separated the two germline ends. The CDR3 is 12 amino acids. CDR1 and CDR2 (germline): MDHEN, SYDVKM. CDR3 amino acids: CASSLGPIEQYF. The DNA for the CDR3 is TGTGCCAGCAGTTTAGGGCCCATCGAACAGTACTTC.

The chain couples TRBV6-4 to TRBJ2-1, with 11 bases lining up with TRBD1. This CDR3 comprises 16 residues. With V trimmed by 6 bases and J by 1 base, 5 bases remained unmatched. Germline V gives CDR1 MRHNA, CDR2 SNTAGT. The CDR3, as DNA: TGTGCCAGCAGCGGACAGGGGGCGAGGTCCTACAATGAGCAGTTCTTC. It specifies CASSGQGARSYNEQFF.

The CDR3 here is CASSLIATQQYF. CDR3 DNA sequence: TGTGCCAGCAGCTTGATAGCGACACAGCAGTACTTC. This chain connects TRBV5-6 to TRBJ2-7; a weak D match, TRBD2 (5 bases). Germline V gene lookup returns CDR1 SGHDT and CDR2 YYEEEE. The length of the CDR3 is 12 residues. Trimming left V 1 base short and J 8 bases short, with 10 bases between.

This clone showed up just once. V is TRBV29-1 and J is TRBJ2-7; D is unresolved. The CDR3 runs 14 residues. CDR1 is SQVTM and CDR2 is ANQGSEA in the germline V gene. V gave up 4 bases and J gave up 0 bases, with 13 bases separating them. In nucleotides, the CDR3 is TGCAGCGTTGCCGCAAGCGTAAGCTCCTACGAGCAGTACTTC. Its translation: CSVAASVSSYEQYF.

The chain is built from TRBV15 and TRBJ1-5; D remains unclear. CDR1 and CDR2 (germline): LNHNV, YYDKDF (reference sequence). CDR3 length equals 12 residues. V was cut by 3 bases and J by 7 bases, with 7 bases left in between. The CDR3: CATSSGRQPQHF. CDR3 coding DNA: TGTGCCACCAGCAGTGGGCGACAGCCCCAGCATTTT.

This rearrangement joins TRBV5-1 to TRBJ2-7; possibly TRBD2 for D (5 bases). This CDR3 has 12 amino acids. Looked up from germline, CDR1 is SGHRS and CDR2 is YFSETQ. Trimming stripped 4 bases from V and 11 bases from J, with 16 bases between. The CDR3 sequence: CASSASGEREYF. The CDR3 nucleotides are TGCGCCAGCAGCGCGTCGGGTGAGAGGGAGTACTTC.

This clone has a single count. V usage is TRBV9 and J usage is TRBJ2-5, with 8 bases identical to TRBD2. Unmatched junction bases numbered 3, after V lost 0 bases and J lost 5 bases. Germline V gene data show CDR1 as SGDLS and CDR2 as YYNGEE. The CDR3 totals 14 residues. The CDR3, as DNA: TGTGCCAGCAGCGTAGCGGCTAGCGGGGAGACCCAGTACTTC. Translation gives CASSVAASGETQYF. Looking up the rest from reference TRBV9 and TRBJ2-5 gives the full variable domain: DSGVTQTPKHLITATGQRVTLRCSPRSGDLSVYWYQQSLDQGLQFLIQYYNGEERAKGNILERFSAQQFPDLHSELNLSSLELGDSALYFCASSVAASGETQYFGPGTRLLVL.

CDR3 region: CASSLARGYTEAFF. Written as DNA, the CDR3 is TGTGCCAGCAGCTTAGCCAGGGGGTACACTGAAGCTTTCTTT. The J gene is TRBJ1-1, the V gene TRBV7-9, with 7 bases that match TRBD1. V was clipped by 0 bases and J by 3 bases; unmatched bases: 1. This CDR3 spans 14 amino acids. CDR1 and CDR2 (germline): SEHNR, FQNEAQ (reference sequence).

The chain uses TRBV5-8 and TRBJ2-7; possibly TRBD1 or TRBD2 for D (6 bases each). V was cut by 1 base and J by 7 bases, with 9 bases left in between. This CDR3 is built from 12 residues. CDR1 and CDR2 (germline): SGHTS, YDEGEE. The CDR3 DNA reads TGTGCCAGCAGCTTGACAGGGAGGGAGCAGTACTTC. Its translation is CASSLTGREQYF. The variable domain in full, with the rest retrieved from reference TRBV5-8 and TRBJ2-7, is EAGVTQSPTHLIKTRGQQATLRCSPISGHTSVYWYQQALGLGLQFLLWYDEGEERNRGNFPPRFSGRQFPNYSSELNVNALELEDSALYLCASSLTGREQYFGPGTRLTVT.

The chain joins TRBV19 to TRBJ1-1; no reliable D call. The CDR3 extends over 14 amino acids. Trimming stripped 0 bases from V and 6 bases from J, with 11 bases between. CDR1 is LNHDA and CDR2 is SQIVND in the germline V gene (reference sequence). The CDR3 reads CASSIDERVAEAFF. The CDR3 DNA is TGTGCCAGTAGTATAGATGAGAGGGTTGCTGAAGCTTTCTTT.

J is TRBJ2-1 and V is TRBV19, with 13 bases fitting TRBD2. With V trimmed by 5 bases and J by 0 bases, 13 bases remained unmatched. Germline values: CDR1 LNHDA, CDR2 SQIVND (reference sequence). This CDR3 has 20 amino acids. CDR3 loop: CASSPLAGGRSPSSYNEQFF. The DNA for the CDR3 is TGTGCCAGTAGTCCACTAGCGGGAGGGAGGTCACCGTCCTCCTACAATGAGCAGTTCTTC.

In its sample, this clone was seen once. This chain connects TRBV28 to TRBJ1-1; 7 bases are shared with TRBD1. Germline lookup yields CDR1 MDHEN and CDR2 SYDVKM. With V trimmed by 5 bases and J by 1 base, 7 bases remained unmatched. The CDR3 is made up of 15 amino acids. CDR3 sequence (DNA): TGTGCCAGCAGTCTTAAGGGGGCGAGGAACACTGAAGCTTTCTTT. Protein product: CASSLKGARNTEAFF. The full variable domain, with the rest looked up from reference TRBV28 and TRBJ1-1, is DVKVTQSSRYLVKRTGEKVFLECVQDMDHENMFWYRQDPGLGLRLIYFSYDVKMKEKGDIPEGYSVSREKKERFSLILESASTNQTSMYLCASSLKGARNTEAFFGQGTRLTVV.

This clone was found a few times. The junction does not match germline at one end; this may be a read error. The chain has TRBV2 and TRBJ2-7; D is uncertain. This CDR3 has 10 amino acids. Germline-derived CDR1 and CDR2 are SNHLY and FYNNEI. The CDR3 bases are TGTGCCAGCAGTGAGACCTCCCAGGACTTC. Protein sequence: CASSETSQDF.

The chain employs TRBV4-3 and TRBJ2-1; D gene ambiguous. The V end lost 8 bases, the J end lost 15 bases, and 17 bases lay between the germline ends. The CDR3 is made up of 11 amino acids. Germline loops: CDR1 LGHNA, CDR2 YSLEER. The CDR3 coding sequence is TGCGCCAGCGGAGACTGGGCCAGCCCGTTCTTC. Its translation: CASGDWASPFF.

J is TRBJ2-7 and V is TRBV2; D may match TRBD1 or TRBD2 (5 bases each). The CDR3 totals 18 residues. CDR1 SNHLY and CDR2 FYNNEI come from the germline V gene. V was pared by 0 bases and J by 3 bases, with 21 bases between. CDR3 protein: CASSEAIVGDVLDYEQYF. The CDR3 DNA reads as TGTGCCAGCAGTGAAGCTATCGTGGGGGACGTCTTAGACTACGAGCAGTACTTC.

The chain couples TRBV16 to TRBJ1-5; D uncertain. Trimming left V 3 bases short and J 0 bases short, with 6 bases between. The CDR3 is 14 residues long. Germline V gene sequence: CDR1 KGHSY, CDR2 FQNENV. CDR3 sequence reads: CASSQANSNQPQHF. The CDR3 DNA sequence: TGTGCCAGCAGCCAGGCAAATAGCAATCAGCCCCAGCATTTT.

The genes are TRBV11-3 and TRBJ2-1, with 7 bases lining up with TRBD1. CDR1 SGHNT and CDR2 YENEEA come from the germline V gene. V lost 5 bases and J lost 3; bases outside the gene matches: 7. The CDR3 is 15 residues long. CDR3 DNA sequence: TGTGCCAGCAGCCCACCAGGGGGAGTCTACAATGAGCAGTTCTTC. Its translation is CASSPPGGVYNEQFF.